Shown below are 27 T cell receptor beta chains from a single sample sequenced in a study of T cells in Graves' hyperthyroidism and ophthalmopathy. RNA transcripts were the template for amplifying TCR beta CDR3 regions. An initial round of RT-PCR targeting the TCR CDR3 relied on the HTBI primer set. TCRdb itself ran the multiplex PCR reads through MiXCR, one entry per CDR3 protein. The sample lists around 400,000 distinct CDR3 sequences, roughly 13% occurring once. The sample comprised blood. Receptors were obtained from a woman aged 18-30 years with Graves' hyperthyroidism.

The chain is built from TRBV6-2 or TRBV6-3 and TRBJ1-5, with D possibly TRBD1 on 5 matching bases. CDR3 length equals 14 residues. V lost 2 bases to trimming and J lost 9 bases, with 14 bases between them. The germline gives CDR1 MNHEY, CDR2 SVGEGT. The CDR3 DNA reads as TGTGCCAGCAGTTACGGGGCCAGGGACCGGCCCCAGCATTTT. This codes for CASSYGARDRPQHF.

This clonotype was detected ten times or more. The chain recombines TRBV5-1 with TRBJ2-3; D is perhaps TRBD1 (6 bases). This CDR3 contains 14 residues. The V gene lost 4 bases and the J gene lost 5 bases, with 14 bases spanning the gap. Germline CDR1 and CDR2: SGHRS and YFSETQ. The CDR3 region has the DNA TGCGCCAGCAGCCCCAGGGGTTCCGAAGATACGCAGTATTTT. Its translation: CASSPRGSEDTQYF.

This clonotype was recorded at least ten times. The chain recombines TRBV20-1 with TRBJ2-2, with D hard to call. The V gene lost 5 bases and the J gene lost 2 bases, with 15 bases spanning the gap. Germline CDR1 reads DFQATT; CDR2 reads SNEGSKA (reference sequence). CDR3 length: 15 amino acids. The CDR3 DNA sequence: TGCAGTGCTGGACCCCTGGACGGTAACACCGGGGAGCTGTTTTTT. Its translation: CSAGPLDGNTGELFF.

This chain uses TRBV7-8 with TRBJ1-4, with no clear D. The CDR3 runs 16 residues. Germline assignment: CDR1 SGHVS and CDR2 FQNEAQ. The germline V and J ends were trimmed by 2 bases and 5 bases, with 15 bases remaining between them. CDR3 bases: TGTGCCAGCAGCTTATCCTTGTGGAGGTCAAATGAAAAACTGTTTTTT. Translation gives CASSLSLWRSNEKLFF.

CDR3 region: CASSLAGSLMNTEAFF. CDR3 DNA: TGTGCCAGCAGTTTGGCCGGATCTCTTATGAACACTGAAGCTTTCTTT. The rearrangement uses TRBV27 and TRBJ1-1, with D unresolved. Trimming took 3 bases from V and 0 from J, leaving 14 bases between them. Per the germline V gene, CDR1 is MNHEY and CDR2 is SMNVEV (reference sequence). CDR3 length equals 16 residues.

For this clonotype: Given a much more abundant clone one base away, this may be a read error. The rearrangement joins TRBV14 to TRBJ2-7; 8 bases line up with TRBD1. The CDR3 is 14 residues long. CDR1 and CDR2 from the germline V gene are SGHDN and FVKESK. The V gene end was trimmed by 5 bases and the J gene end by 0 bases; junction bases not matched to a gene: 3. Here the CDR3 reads CASSWDRSSYEQYF. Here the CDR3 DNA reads TGTGCCAGCAGCTGGGACAGGAGCTCCTACGAGCAGTACTTC.

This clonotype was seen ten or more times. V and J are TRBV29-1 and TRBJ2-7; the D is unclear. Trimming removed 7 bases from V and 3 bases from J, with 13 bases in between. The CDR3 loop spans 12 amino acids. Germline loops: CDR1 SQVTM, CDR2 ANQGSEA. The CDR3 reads CSARDPFYEQYF. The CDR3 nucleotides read TGCAGCGCCCGAGACCCCTTCTACGAGCAGTACTTC.

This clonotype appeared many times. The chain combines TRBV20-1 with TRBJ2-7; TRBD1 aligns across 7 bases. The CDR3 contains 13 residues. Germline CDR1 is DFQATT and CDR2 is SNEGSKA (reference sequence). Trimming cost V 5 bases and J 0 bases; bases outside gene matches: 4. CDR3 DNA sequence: TGCAGTGCTCTGGGACAGAGCTCCTACGAGCAGTACTTC. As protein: CSALGQSSYEQYF.

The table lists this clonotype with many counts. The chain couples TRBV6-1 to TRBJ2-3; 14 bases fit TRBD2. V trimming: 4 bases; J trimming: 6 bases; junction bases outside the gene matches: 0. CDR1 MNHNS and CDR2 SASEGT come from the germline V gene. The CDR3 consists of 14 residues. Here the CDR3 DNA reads TGTGCCAGCAGTGGGACTAGCGGGAGGGATACGCAGTATTTT. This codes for CASSGTSGRDTQYF.

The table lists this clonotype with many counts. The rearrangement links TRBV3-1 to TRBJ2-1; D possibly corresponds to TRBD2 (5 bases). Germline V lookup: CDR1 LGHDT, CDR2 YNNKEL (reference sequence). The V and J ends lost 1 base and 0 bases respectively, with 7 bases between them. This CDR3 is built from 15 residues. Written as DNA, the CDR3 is TGTGCCAGCAGCCAAGGGGAGTACTCCTACAATGAGCAGTTCTTC. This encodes CASSQGEYSYNEQFF.

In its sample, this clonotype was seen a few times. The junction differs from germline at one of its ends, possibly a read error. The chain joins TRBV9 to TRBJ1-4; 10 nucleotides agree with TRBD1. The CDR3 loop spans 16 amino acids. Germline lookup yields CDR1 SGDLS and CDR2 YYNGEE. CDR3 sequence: CANSVGGTGVNEKLFF. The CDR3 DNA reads TGTGCCAACAGCGTAGGGGGGACAGGGGTAAATGAAAAACTGTTTTTT.

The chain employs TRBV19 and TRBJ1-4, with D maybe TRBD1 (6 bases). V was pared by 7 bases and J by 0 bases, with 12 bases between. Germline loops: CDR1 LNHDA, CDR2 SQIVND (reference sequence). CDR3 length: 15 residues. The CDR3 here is CASIPAGATNEKLFF. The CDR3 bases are TGTGCCAGTATTCCAGCAGGGGCAACTAATGAAAAACTGTTTTTT.

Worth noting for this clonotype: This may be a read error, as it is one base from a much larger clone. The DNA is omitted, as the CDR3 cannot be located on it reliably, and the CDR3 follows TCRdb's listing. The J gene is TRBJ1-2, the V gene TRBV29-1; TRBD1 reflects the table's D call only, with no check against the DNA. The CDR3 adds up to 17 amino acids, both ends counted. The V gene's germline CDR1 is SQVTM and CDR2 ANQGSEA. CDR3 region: CSVPGWGQGAYKSGYAF.

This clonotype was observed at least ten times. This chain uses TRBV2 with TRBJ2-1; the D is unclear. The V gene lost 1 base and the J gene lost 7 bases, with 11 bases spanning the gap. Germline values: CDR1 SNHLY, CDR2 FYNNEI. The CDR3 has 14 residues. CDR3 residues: CASSEGANLNEQFF. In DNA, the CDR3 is TGTGCCAGCAGTGAAGGAGCGAATTTGAATGAGCAGTTCTTC. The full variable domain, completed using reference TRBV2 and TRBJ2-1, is EPEVTQTPSHQVTQMGQEVILRCVPISNHLYFYWYRQILGQKVEFLVSFYNNEISEKSEIFDDQFSVERPDGSNFTLKIRSTKLEDSAMYFCASSEGANLNEQFFGPGTRLTVL.

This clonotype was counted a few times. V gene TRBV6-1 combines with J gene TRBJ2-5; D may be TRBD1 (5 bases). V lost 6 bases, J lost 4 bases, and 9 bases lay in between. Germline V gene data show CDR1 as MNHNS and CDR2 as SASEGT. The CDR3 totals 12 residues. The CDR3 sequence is CASSQGSETQYF. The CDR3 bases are TGTGCCAGCAGCCAGGGTTCAGAGACCCAGTACTTC.

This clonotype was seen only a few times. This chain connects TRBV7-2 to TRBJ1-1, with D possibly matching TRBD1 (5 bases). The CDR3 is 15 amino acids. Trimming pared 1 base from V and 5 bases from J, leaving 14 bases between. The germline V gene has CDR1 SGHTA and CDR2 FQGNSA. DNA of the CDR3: TGTGCCAGCAGCTTAGTAAGGGGTTACTGGACTGAAGCTTTCTTT. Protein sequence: CASSLVRGYWTEAFF.

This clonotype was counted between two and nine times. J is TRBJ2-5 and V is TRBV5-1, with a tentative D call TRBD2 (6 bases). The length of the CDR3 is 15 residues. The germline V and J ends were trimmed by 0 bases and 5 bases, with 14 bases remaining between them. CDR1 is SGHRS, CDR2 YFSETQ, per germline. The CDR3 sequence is CASSLETGVKETQYF. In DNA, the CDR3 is TGCGCCAGCAGCTTGGAGACGGGGGTAAAGGAGACCCAGTACTTC.

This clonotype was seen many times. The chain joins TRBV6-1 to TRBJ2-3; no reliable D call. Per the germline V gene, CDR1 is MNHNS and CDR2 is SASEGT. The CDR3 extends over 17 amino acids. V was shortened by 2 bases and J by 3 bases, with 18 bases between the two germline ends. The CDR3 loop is CASSEIPGLLKTDTQYF. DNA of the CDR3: TGTGCCAGCAGTGAAATCCCGGGCCTCCTAAAAACAGATACGCAGTATTTT.

As DNA, the CDR3 is TGTGCCAGCAGCCCAGGCGGGGTCATGAACACTGAAGCTTTCTTT. Encoded protein: CASSPGGVMNTEAFF. V gene TRBV9 combines with J gene TRBJ1-1; D not certain. V was pared by 4 bases and J by 0 bases, with 13 bases between. There are 15 residues in the CDR3. Per the germline V gene, CDR1 is SGDLS and CDR2 is YYNGEE.

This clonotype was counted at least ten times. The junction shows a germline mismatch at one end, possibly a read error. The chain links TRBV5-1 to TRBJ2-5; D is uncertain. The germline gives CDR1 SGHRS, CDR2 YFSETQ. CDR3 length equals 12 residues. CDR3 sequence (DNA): TGTGCCAGCAGCTTAGTGGGCGAGACCCAGTACTTC. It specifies CASSLVGETQYF.

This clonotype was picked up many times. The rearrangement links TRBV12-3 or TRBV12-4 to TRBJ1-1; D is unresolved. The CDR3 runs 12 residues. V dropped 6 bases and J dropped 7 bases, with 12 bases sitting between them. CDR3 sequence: CASRGPRVEAFF. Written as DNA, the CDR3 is TGTGCCAGCAGGGGTCCTAGGGTTGAAGCTTTCTTT.

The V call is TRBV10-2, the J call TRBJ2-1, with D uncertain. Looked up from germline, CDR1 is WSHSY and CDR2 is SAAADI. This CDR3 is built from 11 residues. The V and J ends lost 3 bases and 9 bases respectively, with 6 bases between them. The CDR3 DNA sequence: TGCGCCAGCAGTGACAGCGTTGAGCAGTTCTTC. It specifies CASSDSVEQFF.

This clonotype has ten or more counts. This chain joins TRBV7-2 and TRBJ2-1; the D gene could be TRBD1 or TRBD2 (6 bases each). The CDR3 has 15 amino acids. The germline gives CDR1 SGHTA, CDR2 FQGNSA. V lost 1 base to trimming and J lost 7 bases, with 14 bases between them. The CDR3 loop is CASSLVGGRQNEQFF. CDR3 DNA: TGTGCCAGCAGCTTAGTAGGGGGGCGACAAAATGAGCAGTTCTTC.

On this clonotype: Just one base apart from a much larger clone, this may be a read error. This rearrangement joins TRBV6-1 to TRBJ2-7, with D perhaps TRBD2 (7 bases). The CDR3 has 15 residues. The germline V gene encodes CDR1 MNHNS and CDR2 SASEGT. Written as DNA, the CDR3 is TGTGCCGGCAGTGCGCAGTCGGGGGGCACCTACGAGCAGTACTTC. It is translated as CAGSAQSGGTYEQYF.

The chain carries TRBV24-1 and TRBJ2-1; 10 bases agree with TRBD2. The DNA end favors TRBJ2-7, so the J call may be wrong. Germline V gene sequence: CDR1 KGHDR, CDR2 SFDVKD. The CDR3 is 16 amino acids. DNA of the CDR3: TGTGCCACCAGTGATTTCAGGACTAGCGGTTACAATGAGCAGTACTTC. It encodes CATSDFRTSGYNEQYF.

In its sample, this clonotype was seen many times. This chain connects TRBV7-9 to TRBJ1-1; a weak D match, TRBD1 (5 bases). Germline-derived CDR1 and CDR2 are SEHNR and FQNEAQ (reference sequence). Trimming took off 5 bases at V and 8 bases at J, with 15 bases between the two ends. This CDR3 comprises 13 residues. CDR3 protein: CASSQGARLEAFF. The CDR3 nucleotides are TGTGCCAGCAGCCAAGGGGCACGGTTAGAAGCTTTCTTT.

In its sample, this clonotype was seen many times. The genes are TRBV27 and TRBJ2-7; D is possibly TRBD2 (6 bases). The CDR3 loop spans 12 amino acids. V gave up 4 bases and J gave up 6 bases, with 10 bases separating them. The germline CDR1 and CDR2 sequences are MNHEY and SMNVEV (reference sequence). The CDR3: CASSWGGREQYF. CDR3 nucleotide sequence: TGTGCCAGCAGTTGGGGAGGTCGCGAGCAGTACTTC.